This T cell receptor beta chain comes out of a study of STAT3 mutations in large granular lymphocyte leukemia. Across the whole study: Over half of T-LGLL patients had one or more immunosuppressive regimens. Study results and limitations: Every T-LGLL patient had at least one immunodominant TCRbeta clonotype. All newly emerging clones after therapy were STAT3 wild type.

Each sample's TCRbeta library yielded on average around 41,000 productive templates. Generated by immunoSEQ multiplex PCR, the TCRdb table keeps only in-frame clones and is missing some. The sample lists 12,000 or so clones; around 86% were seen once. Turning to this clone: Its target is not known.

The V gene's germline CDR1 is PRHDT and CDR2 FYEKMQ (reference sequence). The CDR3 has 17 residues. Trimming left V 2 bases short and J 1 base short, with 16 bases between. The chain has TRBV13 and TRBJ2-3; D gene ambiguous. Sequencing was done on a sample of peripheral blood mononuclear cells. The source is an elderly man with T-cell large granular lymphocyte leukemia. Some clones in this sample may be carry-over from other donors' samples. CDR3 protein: CASSLFVGGSGTDTQYF. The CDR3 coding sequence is TGTGCCAGCAGCTTATTCGTGGGTGGCTCTGGCACAGATACGCAGTATTTT.